Below are 8 T cell receptor beta chains sequenced from a single sample in a study of T cell repertoires in aging, cancer and after chemotherapy. Peripheral blood genomic DNA, not sorted cells or RNA, was the template. TRB rearrangements spanning V, D and J were amplified using mixed TRB-A/B primers. TCRdb used MiXCR to reprocess the multiplex PCR reads, holding one entry per CDR3 protein. The repertoire holds more than 9,000 distinct CDR3 sequences, with about 35% as singletons. Sequencing was performed on blood. The receptors were gathered from a human donor in good health.

This clonotype is deemed medium-sized. This chain connects TRBV29-1 to TRBJ2-5, with TRBD2 matching over 7 bases. This CDR3 has 13 residues. After removal of 4 bases from V and 5 bases from J, the junction contained 7 bases not matched to a gene. Germline V CDR1 and CDR2: SQVTM, ANQGSEA. For the CDR3, the DNA is TGCAGCGTTGGGGAGGGCCTGCGGGAGACCCAGTACTTC. Translating it yields CSVGEGLRETQYF.

V and J are TRBV12-3 or TRBV12-4 and TRBJ2-2, with a tentative D call TRBD2 (5 bases). V lost 3 bases and J 3 bases, leaving 8 bases between the germline ends. The CDR3 contains 14 residues. CDR3 bases: TGTGCCAGCAGTTTCGGGGAAGACACCGGGGAGCTGTTTTTT. Translation gives CASSFGEDTGELFF.

The chain has TRBV27 and TRBJ2-1; 7 nucleotides match TRBD2. The germline V gene encodes CDR1 MNHEY and CDR2 SMNVEV (reference sequence). V dropped 3 bases and J dropped 5; count of bases not matched to a gene: 10. The CDR3 is 16 amino acids. DNA for the CDR3: TGTGCCAGCAGTTTCCGCCCCGGGACTACCAACAATGAGCAGTTCTTC. Protein sequence: CASSFRPGTTNNEQFF.

By share of the sample, this clonotype is medium-sized. The chain is built from TRBV19 and TRBJ2-5, with no clear D. The CDR3 length is 14 residues. Between the trimmed V and J ends, which lost 6 bases and 5 bases, there was a span of 16 bases. The germline gives CDR1 LNHDA, CDR2 SQIVND (reference sequence). CDR3 coding DNA: TGTGCCAGTAGGAGTCGTCAAAGGGCGGAGACCCAGTACTTC. As protein: CASRSRQRAETQYF.

V and J are TRBV5-6 and TRBJ2-1; D is possibly TRBD2 (6 bases). The V gene lost 2 bases and the J gene lost 4 bases, with 13 bases spanning the gap. Germline V gene sequence: CDR1 SGHDT, CDR2 YYEEEE. The CDR3 length is 15 residues. The CDR3 sequence is CASSFKASAYNEQFF. In DNA, the CDR3 is TGTGCCAGCAGCTTCAAGGCTAGCGCGTACAATGAGCAGTTCTTC.

The chain combines TRBV11-1 with TRBJ1-1; maybe TRBD1 (5 bases). The CDR3 has 12 residues. V dropped 6 bases and J dropped 10 bases, with 15 bases sitting between them. Germline values: CDR1 SGHAT, CDR2 FQDESV (reference sequence). For the CDR3, the DNA is TGTGCCAGCAGACTTCTCTCGGGGACAGCTTTCTTT. Its translation is CASRLLSGTAFF.

This clonotype rates as medium-sized (0.01 to 0.1%). The rearrangement uses TRBV19 and TRBJ2-3, with D unclear. The CDR3 contains 12 residues. Germline V gene sequence: CDR1 LNHDA, CDR2 SQIVND (reference sequence). V lost 6 bases and J lost 0, with 4 bases in between. CDR3 bases: TGTGCCAGTAGACAGAGCACAGATACGCAGTATTTT. Protein: CASRQSTDTQYF. Filled out from reference TRBV19 and TRBJ2-3, the complete variable domain reads DGGITQSPKYLFRKEGQNVTLSCEQNLNHDAMYWYRQDPGQGLRLIYYSQIVNDFQKGDIAEGYSVSREKKESFPLTVTSAQKNPTAFYLCASRQSTDTQYFGPGTRLTVL.

The chain employs TRBV6-1 and TRBJ2-4; 7 nucleotides match TRBD1. The CDR3 runs 16 residues. The germline gives CDR1 MNHNS, CDR2 SASEGT. The J segment lost 0 bases and the V segment lost 7 bases, leaving 9 bases of the junction unmatched. The DNA for the CDR3 is TGTGCCAGCACCGTACAGGGGCTTCAAGCCAAAAACATTCAGTACTTC. It codes for CASTVQGLQAKNIQYF.